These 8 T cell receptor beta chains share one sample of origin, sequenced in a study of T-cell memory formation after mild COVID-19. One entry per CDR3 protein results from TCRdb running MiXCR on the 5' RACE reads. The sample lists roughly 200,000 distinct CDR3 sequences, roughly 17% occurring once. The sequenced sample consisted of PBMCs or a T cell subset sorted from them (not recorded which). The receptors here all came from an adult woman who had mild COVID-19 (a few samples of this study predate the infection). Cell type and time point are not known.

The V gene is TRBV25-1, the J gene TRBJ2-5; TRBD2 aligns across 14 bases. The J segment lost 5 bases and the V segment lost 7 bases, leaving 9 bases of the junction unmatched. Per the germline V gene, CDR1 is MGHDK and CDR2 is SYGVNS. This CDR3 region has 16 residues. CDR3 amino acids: CASNLGTSGGGETQYF. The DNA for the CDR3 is TGTGCCAGCAACCTAGGGACTAGCGGGGGAGGGGAGACCCAGTACTTC. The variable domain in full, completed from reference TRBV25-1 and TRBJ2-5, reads EADIYQTPRYLVIGTGKKITLECSQTMGHDKMYWYQQDPGMELHLIHYSYGVNSTEKGDLSSESTVSRIRTEHFPLTLESARPSHTSQYLCASNLGTSGGGETQYFGPGTRLLVL.

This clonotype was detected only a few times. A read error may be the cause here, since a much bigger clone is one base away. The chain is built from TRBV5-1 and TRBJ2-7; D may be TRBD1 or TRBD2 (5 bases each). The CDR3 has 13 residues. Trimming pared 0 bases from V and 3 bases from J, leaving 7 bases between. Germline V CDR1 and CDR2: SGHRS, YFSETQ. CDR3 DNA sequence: TGCGCCAGCAGCTTGGGGGGGAACTACGAGCAGTACTTC. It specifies CASSLGGNYEQYF.

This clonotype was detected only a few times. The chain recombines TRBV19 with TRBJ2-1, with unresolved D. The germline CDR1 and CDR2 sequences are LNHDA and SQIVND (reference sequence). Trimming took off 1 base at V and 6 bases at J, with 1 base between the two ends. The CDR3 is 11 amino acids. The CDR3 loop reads CASSIGNEQFF. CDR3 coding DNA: TGTGCCAGTAGTATAGGCAATGAGCAGTTCTTC.

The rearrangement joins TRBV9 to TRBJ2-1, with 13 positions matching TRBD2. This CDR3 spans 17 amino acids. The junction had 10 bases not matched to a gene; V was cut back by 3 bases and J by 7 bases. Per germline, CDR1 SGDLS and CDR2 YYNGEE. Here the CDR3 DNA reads TGTGCCAGCAGCGATAGGACTAGCGGGAGTGTGTCGAATGAGCAGTTCTTC. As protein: CASSDRTSGSVSNEQFF.

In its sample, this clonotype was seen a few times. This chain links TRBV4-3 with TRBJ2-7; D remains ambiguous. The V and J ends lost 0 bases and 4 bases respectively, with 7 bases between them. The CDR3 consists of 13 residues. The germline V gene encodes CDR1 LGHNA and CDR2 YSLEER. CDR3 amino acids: CASSQDRPYEQYF. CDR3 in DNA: TGCGCCAGCAGCCAAGATCGTCCTTACGAGCAGTACTTC.

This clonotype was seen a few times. The CDR3 bases are TGCAGTGCTAGAGACAGGCACACCTATGGCTACACCTTC. Its translation is CSARDRHTYGYTF. This chain connects TRBV20-1 to TRBJ1-2, with unresolved D. Germline values: CDR1 DFQATT, CDR2 SNEGSKA (reference sequence). The V gene lost 0 bases and the J gene lost 4 bases, with 9 bases spanning the gap. The CDR3 length is 13 residues.

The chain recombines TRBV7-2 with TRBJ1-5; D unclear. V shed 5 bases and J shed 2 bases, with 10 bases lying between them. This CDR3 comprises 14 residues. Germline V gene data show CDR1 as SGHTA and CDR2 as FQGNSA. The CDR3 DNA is TGTGCCAGCAGCCCAGAGGATGGCAATCAGCCCCAGCATTTT. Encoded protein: CASSPEDGNQPQHF.

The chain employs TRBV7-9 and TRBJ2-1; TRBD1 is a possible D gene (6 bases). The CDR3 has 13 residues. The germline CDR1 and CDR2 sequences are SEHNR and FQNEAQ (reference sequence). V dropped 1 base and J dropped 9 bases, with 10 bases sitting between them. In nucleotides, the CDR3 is TGTGCCAGCAGCTTAGGACAGGCGTTTGAGCAGTTCTTC. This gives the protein CASSLGQAFEQFF. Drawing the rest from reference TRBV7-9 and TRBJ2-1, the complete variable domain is DTGVSQNPRHKITKRGQNVTFRCDPISEHNRLYWYRQTLGQGPEFLTYFQNEAQLEKSRLLSDRFSAERPKGSFSTLEIQRTEQGDSAMYLCASSLGQAFEQFFGPGTRLTVL.